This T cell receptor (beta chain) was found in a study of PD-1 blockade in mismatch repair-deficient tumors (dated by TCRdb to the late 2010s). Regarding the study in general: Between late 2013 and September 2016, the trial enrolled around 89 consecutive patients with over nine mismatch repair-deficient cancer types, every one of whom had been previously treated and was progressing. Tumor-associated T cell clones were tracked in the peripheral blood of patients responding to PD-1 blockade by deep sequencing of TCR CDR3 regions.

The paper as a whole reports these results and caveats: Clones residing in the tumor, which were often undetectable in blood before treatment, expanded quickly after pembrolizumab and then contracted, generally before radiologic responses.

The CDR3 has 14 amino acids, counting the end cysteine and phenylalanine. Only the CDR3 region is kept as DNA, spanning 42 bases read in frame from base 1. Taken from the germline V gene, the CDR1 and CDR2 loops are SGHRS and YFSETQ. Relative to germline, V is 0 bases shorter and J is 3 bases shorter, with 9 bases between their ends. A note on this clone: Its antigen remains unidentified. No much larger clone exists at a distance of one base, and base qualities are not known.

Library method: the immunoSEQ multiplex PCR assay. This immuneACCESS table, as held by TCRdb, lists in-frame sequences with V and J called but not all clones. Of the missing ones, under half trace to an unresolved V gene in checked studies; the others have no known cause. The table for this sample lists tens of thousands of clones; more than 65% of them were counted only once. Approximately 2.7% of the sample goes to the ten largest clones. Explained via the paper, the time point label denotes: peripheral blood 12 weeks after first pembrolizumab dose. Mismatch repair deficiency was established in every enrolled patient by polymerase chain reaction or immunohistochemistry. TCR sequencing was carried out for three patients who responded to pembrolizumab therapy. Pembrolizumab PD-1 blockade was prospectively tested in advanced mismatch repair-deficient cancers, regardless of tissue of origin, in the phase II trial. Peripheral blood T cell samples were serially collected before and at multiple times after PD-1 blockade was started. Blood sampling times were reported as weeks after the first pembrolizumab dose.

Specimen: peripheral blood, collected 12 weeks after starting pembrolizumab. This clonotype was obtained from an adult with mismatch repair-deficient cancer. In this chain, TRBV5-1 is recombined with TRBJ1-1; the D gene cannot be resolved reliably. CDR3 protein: CASSLGRKDTEAFF. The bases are TGCGCCAGCAGCTTGGGCAGGAAGGACACTGAAGCTTTCTTT.